This TCR beta chain was retrieved from a study of Tregs in tolerant kidney transplant recipients. The nonmyeloablative bone marrow transplants came from related graft donors, with transient mixed chimerism. CD4+CD25+CD127- Tregs, CD4+CD25- non-Tregs, CD4 and CD8 cells were sorted. As regards this clone: Antigen specificity is unknown.

Study-wide points: Biological reproducibility was not directly addressed, but technical replication error appeared minimal. The small number of patients limits these findings pending further validation. Nucleotide sequences could not be compared across some patients' samples due to primer changes.

The length of the CDR3 is 15 residues. The V and J ends lost 5 bases and 3 bases, in that order; junction bases with no gene match: 10. Germline V gene data show CDR1 as SNHLY and CDR2 as FYNNEI. This table comes from immunoSEQ multiplex PCR, and its TCRdb copy is limited to in-frame clones, with some not included. The sample has 20,000 to 25,000 clones, 65% to 85% seen once; the top ten hold about 25%. Sample: CD8+ T cells from blood (PBMCs), taken 6 months after the transplant. The source is a human patient who received a combined kidney and bone marrow transplant. Some T cells may be the graft donor's. The chain uses TRBV2 and TRBJ2-7, with TRBD1 identical over 7 bases. CDR3 sequence: CASSPIWDSFYEQYF. The CDR3 nucleotides are TGTGCCAGCAGTCCAATCTGGGACAGCTTCTACGAGCAGTACTTC. The entire variable domain, with the rest obtained from reference TRBV2 and TRBJ2-7, is as follows: EPEVTQTPSHQVTQMGQEVILRCVPISNHLYFYWYRQILGQKVEFLVSFYNNEISEKSEIFDDQFSVERPDGSNFTLKIRSTKLEDSAMYFCASSPIWDSFYEQYFGPGTRLTVT.